These T cell receptor beta chains were read from a single sample in a study of cytomegalovirus exposure and HLA in healthy donors. Using immunoSEQ multiplex PCR, the repertoire was profiled, and TCRdb retains in-frame clones only, with some absent. The sample comprises some 140,000 clones, around 85% of which are singletons, and roughly 3% rests with the top ten. The source material was PBMCs. All receptors derive from a young man in good health and CMV-seronegative. CDR3s include the opening cysteine and the closing phenylalanine or tryptophan. The D gene is left open where the match is weak. Clone size is given for some rows only: seen once, a few or many times, or a class if the clone is expanded.

D gene: -; clone size: -; V gene: TRBV9; J gene: TRBJ2-7; CDR3 protein: CASSVGSSGSYEQYF; CDR3 DNA: TGTGCCAGCAGCGTAGGTAGTAGCGGCAGCTACGAGCAGTACTTC
D gene: -; clone size: -; V gene: TRBV5-1; J gene: TRBJ2-1; CDR3 protein: CASSQGFGNEQFF; CDR3 DNA: TGCGCCAGCAGTCAGGGTTTTGGGAATGAGCAGTTCTTC
D gene: -; clone size: -; V gene: TRBV5-1; J gene: TRBJ2-7; CDR3 protein: CASSGLRVDEQYF; CDR3 DNA: TGCGCCAGCAGCGGACTGAGAGTAGACGAGCAGTACTTC
D gene: -; clone size: -; V gene: TRBV27; J gene: TRBJ2-1; CDR3 protein: CASSLMAGSYNEQFF; CDR3 DNA: TGTGCCAGCAGTTTGATGGCGGGGTCCTACAATGAGCAGTTCTTC
D gene: TRBD1; clone size: -; V gene: TRBV2; J gene: TRBJ2-3; CDR3 protein: CASSVEGQGGDTQYF; CDR3 DNA: TGTGCCAGCAGTGTGGAGGGACAGGGGGGAGATACGCAGTATTTT
D gene: TRBD2; clone size: -; V gene: TRBV19; J gene: TRBJ2-3; CDR3 protein: CASRLSGISTDTQYF; CDR3 DNA: TGTGCCAGTAGGCTCAGCGGGATTAGCACAGATACGCAGTATTTT
D gene: -; clone size: few; V gene: TRBV18; J gene: TRBJ1-2; CDR3 protein: CASSPGRDNYGYTF; CDR3 DNA: TGTGCCAGCTCACCCGGACGGGATAACTATGGCTACACCTTC
D gene: TRBD1; clone size: -; V gene: TRBV7-2; J gene: TRBJ2-7; CDR3 protein: CASSLTTGVGEQYF; CDR3 DNA: TGTGCCAGCAGCTTAACGACAGGGGTGGGGGAGCAGTACTTC
D gene: -; clone size: -; V gene: TRBV11-2; J gene: TRBJ1-1; CDR3 protein: CASSLGVVETEAFF; CDR3 DNA: TGTGCCAGCAGCTTAGGGGTTGTGGAGACTGAAGCTTTCTTT
D gene: TRBD1; clone size: -; V gene: TRBV30; J gene: TRBJ1-1; CDR3 protein: CAWGDSSDTEAFF; CDR3 DNA: TGTGCCTGGGGGGACAGTTCTGACACTGAAGCTTTCTTT
D gene: -; clone size: -; V gene: TRBV2; J gene: TRBJ2-2; CDR3 protein: CASTPPYFANTGELFF; CDR3 DNA: TGTGCCAGCACTCCTCCGTATTTCGCGAACACCGGGGAGCTGTTTTTT
D gene: TRBD1; clone size: -; V gene: TRBV9; J gene: TRBJ2-7; CDR3 protein: CASSAGGWYEQYF; CDR3 DNA: TGTGCCAGCAGCGCAGGGGGTTGGTACGAGCAGTACTTC
D gene: -; clone size: -; V gene: TRBV7-9; J gene: TRBJ1-6; CDR3 protein: CASSPPAGLNSPLHF; CDR3 DNA: TGTGCCAGCAGCCCACCTGCAGGACTTAATTCACCCCTCCACTTT
D gene: -; clone size: -; V gene: TRBV5-4; J gene: TRBJ2-3; CDR3 protein: CASSLDPGGATDTQYF; CDR3 DNA: TGTGCCAGCAGCTTGGATCCCGGGGGAGCCACAGATACGCAGTATTTT
D gene: TRBD2; clone size: -; V gene: TRBV9; J gene: TRBJ2-7; CDR3 protein: CASSVGSGRAGEQYF; CDR3 DNA: TGTGCCAGCAGCGTAGGTAGCGGGAGGGCCGGTGAGCAGTACTTC
D gene: -; clone size: -; V gene: TRBV19; J gene: TRBJ2-7; CDR3 protein: CASSITAATYEQYF; CDR3 DNA: TGTGCCAGTAGTATAACCGCGGCAACCTACGAGCAGTACTTC
D gene: -; clone size: -; V gene: TRBV28; J gene: TRBJ2-3; CDR3 protein: CASSLGRSGTDTQYF; CDR3 DNA: TGTGCCAGCAGTTTAGGCCGGAGTGGCACAGATACGCAGTATTTT
D gene: -; clone size: -; V gene: TRBV29-1; J gene: TRBJ2-5; CDR3 protein: CSATTGAETQYF; CDR3 DNA: TGCAGCGCTACCACCGGAGCGGAGACCCAGTACTTC
D gene: TRBD2; clone size: -; V gene: TRBV14; J gene: TRBJ2-1; CDR3 protein: CASSRLSGGAGREQFF; CDR3 DNA: TGTGCCAGCAGCCGCCTTAGCGGGGGGGCGGGTCGTGAGCAGTTCTTC
D gene: -; clone size: -; V gene: TRBV5-1; J gene: TRBJ1-1; CDR3 protein: CASSPAGTPAEAFF; CDR3 DNA: TGCGCCAGCAGCCCCGCCGGGACACCAGCCGAAGCTTTCTTT
D gene: -; clone size: -; V gene: TRBV7-6; J gene: TRBJ1-3; CDR3 protein: CASSLVGSQRTSGNTIYF; CDR3 DNA: TGTGCCAGCAGCTTAGTAGGGAGCCAGAGGACCTCTGGAAACACCATATATTTT
D gene: -; clone size: -; V gene: TRBV12-5; J gene: TRBJ2-5; CDR3 protein: CASGFIGGAPQYF; CDR3 DNA: TGTGCTAGTGGTTTTATTGGAGGAGCCCCCCAGTACTTC
D gene: -; clone size: -; V gene: TRBV6-6; J gene: TRBJ2-7; CDR3 protein: CASRLHGQTYEQYF; CDR3 DNA: TGTGCCAGCAGATTACACGGACAGACCTACGAGCAGTACTTC
D gene: -; clone size: -; V gene: TRBV5-6; J gene: TRBJ1-4; CDR3 protein: CASSLRGNEKLFF; CDR3 DNA: TGTGCCAGCAGCTTGAGGGGGAATGAAAAACTGTTTTTT
D gene: TRBD1; clone size: -; V gene: TRBV6-6; J gene: TRBJ2-5; CDR3 protein: CASVLRTGATLETQYF; CDR3 DNA: TGTGCCAGCGTTCTCAGGACAGGGGCGACCCTAGAGACCCAGTACTTC
D gene: -; clone size: -; V gene: TRBV5-4; J gene: TRBJ2-5; CDR3 protein: CASSLLLQGPQKTQYF; CDR3 DNA: TGTGCCAGCAGCTTGTTGTTGCAGGGCCCTCAGAAGACCCAGTACTTC
D gene: -; clone size: -; V gene: TRBV28; J gene: TRBJ2-1; CDR3 protein: CASSFDNNNEQFF; CDR3 DNA: TGTGCCAGCAGTTTCGACAACAACAATGAGCAGTTCTTC
D gene: TRBD1; clone size: -; V gene: TRBV27; J gene: TRBJ2-1; CDR3 protein: CASRARTGFKHEQFF; CDR3 DNA: TGTGCCAGCAGAGCAAGGACAGGGTTTAAGCATGAGCAGTTCTTC
D gene: TRBD1; clone size: -; V gene: TRBV6-6; J gene: TRBJ2-2; CDR3 protein: CASRPHRGPNGGELFF; CDR3 DNA: TGTGCCAGCAGACCGCACAGGGGGCCCAATGGCGGGGAGCTGTTTTTT